This section outlines one T cell receptor beta chain sequence together with its context. Distinct nucleotide sequences in the sample also encode this CDR3. These data are taken from a study of blood T cell repertoires in COVID-19. In the original processing: Amplified reference gene primers provided the basis for estimating nucleated cell counts. This table comes from immunoSEQ multiplex PCR, and its TCRdb copy is limited to in-frame clones, with some not included. For V, J and clone size, that table is used; D and trimming come from the DNA. The table lists tens of thousands of clones, around 87% of them singletons. V was shortened by 3 bases and J by 8 bases, with 10 bases between the two germline ends. The V gene's germline CDR1 is GTSNPN and CDR2 SVGIG (reference sequence). This CDR3 spans 11 amino acids.

This TCR derives from a woman between 50 and 59 years old with active or convalescent COVID-19. The chain recombines TRBV30 with TRBJ1-2; no clear D gene. What was sequenced was peripheral blood. CDR3 protein: CAWSPGGGYTF. The CDR3 nucleotides are TGTGCCTGGAGCCCTGGCGGGGGCTACACCTTC.